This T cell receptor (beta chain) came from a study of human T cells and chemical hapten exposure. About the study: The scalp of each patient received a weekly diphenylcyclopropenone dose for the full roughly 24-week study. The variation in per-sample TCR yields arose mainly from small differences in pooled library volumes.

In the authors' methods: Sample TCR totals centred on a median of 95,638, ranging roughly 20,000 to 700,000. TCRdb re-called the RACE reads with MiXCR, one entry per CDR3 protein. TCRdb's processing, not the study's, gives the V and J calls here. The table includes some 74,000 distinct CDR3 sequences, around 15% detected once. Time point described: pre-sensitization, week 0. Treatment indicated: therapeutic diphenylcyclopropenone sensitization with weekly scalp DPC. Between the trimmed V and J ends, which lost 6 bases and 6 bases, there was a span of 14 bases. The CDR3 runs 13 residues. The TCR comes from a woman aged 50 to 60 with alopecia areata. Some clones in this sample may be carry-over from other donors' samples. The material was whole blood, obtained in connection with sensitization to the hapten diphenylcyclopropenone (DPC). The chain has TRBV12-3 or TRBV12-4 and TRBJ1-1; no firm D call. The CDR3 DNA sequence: TGTGCCAGCAGCCCAGACGGGATGGCTGAAGCTTTCTTT. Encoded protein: CASSPDGMAEAFF.